Sequencing of this TCR beta chain was carried out in a study of vaccination and CD4 T cells after COVID-19. Looking at the study overall: Post-COVID draws followed diagnosis by a median about 100 days (range 35 to 161).

This CDR3 region has 11 residues. CDR1 and CDR2 from the germline V gene are SQVTM and ANQGSEA. About this clonotype itself: Its cognate antigen is unknown.

The Oncomine TCR Beta short-read assay was what sequenced the DNA obtained from cultured CD4+ T cells. In TCRdb, the PCR reads were re-called with MiXCR into one record per CDR3 protein. The sample contains 13,000 to 15,000 distinct CDR3 sequences, less than 35% of which appear only once. Treatment: roughly 11-day PBMC culture with coronavirus spike peptide pools or control peptides (ViraFEST assay). The rearrangement links TRBV29-1 to TRBJ1-1; possibly TRBD1 for D (6 bases). The origin of this receptor is a human donor who had recovered from COVID-19. Material for sequencing was CD4+ T cells from blood, cultured in vitro. CDR3 amino acids: CSVPGGTEAFF. CDR3 coding DNA: TGCAGTGTCCCGGGGGGGACAGAAGCTTTCTTT. Full variable domain (missing parts from reference TRBV29-1 and TRBJ1-1): SAVISQKPSRDICQRGTSLTIQCQVDSQVTMMFWYRQQPGQSLTLIATANQGSEATYESGFVIDKFPISRPNLTFSTLTVSNMSPEDSSIYLCSVPGGTEAFFGQGTRLTVV.